This TCR beta chain is from a study of blood T cells in healthy people across ages. Study details: Through template switching, about one barcoded beta molecule was captured per two T cells, as measured in model experiments.

Next came a second PCR, run for about 7 to 12 cycles, which used a sample-barcoded 5' primer along with a J-beta primer mix. Each cDNA was tagged by a template-switch adaptor containing 12 random nucleotides. TCRdb fed the 5' RACE reads into MiXCR, producing one record per CDR3 protein. The table has 800,000 to 950,000 distinct CDR3 sequences, approximately 32% seen once; the top ten hold 10% to 13%. CDR3 length: 18 residues. Germline values: CDR1 DFQATT, CDR2 SNEGSKA (reference sequence). V lost 1 base and J lost 0; bases outside the gene matches: 9. Notes on this clonotype: No antigen is known for it.

Study-wide points: Higher diversity and more naive CD4+ cells were features of long-lived donors, compared to aged donors.

Total RNA extraction produced at least 5.5 micrograms (per sample) for the study. This same sample was also part of a study on T cells of mothers and their children.

The clonotype was recovered from a woman between 40 and 55 years old in good health. V and J are TRBV20-1 and TRBJ2-6; TRBD2 matches 7 bases. The sequenced sample was blood. The CDR3 loop is CSARVGMLAASGANVLTF. The CDR3 nucleotides read TGCAGTGCTAGAGTCGGTATGCTAGCGGCCTCTGGGGCCAACGTCCTGACTTTC.